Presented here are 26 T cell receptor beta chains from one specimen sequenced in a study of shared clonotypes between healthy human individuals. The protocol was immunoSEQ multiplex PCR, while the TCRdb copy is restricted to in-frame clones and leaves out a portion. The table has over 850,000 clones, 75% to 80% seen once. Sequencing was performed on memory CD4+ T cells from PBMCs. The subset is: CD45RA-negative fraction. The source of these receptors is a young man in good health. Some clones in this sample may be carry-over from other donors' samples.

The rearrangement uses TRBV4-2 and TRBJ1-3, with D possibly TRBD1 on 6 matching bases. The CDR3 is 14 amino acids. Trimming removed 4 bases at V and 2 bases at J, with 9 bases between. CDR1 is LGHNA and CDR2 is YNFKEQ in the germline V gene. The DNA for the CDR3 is TGTGCCAGCAGCCGCCCAGGGGCTGGAAACACCATATATTTT. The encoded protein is CASSRPGAGNTIYF.

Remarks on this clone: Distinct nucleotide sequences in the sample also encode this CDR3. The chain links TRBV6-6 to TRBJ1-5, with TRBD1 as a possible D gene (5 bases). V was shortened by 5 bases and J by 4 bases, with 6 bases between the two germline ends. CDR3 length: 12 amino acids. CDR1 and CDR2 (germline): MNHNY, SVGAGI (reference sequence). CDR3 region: CASSQGNQPQHF. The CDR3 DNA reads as TGTGCCAGCAGTCAGGGAAATCAGCCCCAGCATTTT.

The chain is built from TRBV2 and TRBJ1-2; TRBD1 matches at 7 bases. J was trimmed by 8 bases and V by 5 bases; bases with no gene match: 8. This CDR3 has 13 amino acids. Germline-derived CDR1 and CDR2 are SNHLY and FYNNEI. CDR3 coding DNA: TGTGCCAGCAGTCCCGAGGGGGCTGAAGGCTACACCTTC. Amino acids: CASSPEGAEGYTF.

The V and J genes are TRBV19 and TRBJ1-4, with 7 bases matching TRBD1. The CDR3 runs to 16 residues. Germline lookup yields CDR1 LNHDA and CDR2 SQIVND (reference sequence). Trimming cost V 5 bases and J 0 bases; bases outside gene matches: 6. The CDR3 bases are TGTGCCAGTAGTCGGGACAGAGTATCAACTAATGAAAAACTGTTTTTT. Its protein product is CASSRDRVSTNEKLFF. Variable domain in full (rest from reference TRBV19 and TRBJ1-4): DGGITQSPKYLFRKEGQNVTLSCEQNLNHDAMYWYRQDPGQGLRLIYYSQIVNDFQKGDIAEGYSVSREKKESFPLTVTSAQKNPTAFYLCASSRDRVSTNEKLFFGSGTQLSVL.

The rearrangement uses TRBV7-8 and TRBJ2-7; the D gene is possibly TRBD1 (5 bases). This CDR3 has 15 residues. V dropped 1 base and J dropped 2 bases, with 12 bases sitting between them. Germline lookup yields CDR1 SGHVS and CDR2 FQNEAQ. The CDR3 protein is CASSLGRQSTYEQYF. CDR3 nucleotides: TGTGCCAGCAGCTTAGGGAGACAGTCTACCTACGAGCAGTACTTC.

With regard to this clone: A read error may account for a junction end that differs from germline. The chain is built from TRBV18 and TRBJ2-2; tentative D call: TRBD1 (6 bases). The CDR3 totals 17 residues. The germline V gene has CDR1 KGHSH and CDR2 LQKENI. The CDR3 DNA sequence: TGTGCCAGCTCACCATTCAACCCAGGGGCGAAAACCGGGGAGCTGTTTTTT. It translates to CASSPFNPGAKTGELFF. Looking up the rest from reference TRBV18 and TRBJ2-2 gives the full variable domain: NAGVMQNPRHLVRRRGQEARLRCSPMKGHSHVYWYRQLPEEGLKFMVYLQKENIIDESGMPKERFSAEFPKEGPSILRIQQVVRGDSAAYFCASSPFNPGAKTGELFFGEGSRLTVL.

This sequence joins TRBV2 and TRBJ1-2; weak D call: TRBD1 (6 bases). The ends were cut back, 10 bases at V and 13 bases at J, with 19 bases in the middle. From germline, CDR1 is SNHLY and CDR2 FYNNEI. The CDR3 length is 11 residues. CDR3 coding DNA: TGTGCCAAAACCTGGGACACGGCGGGCACCTTC. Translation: CAKTWDTAGTF.

The CDR3 reads CASSRSPGQDTQYF. The CDR3, as DNA: TGTGCCAGCAGCCGCTCCCCAGGGCAAGATACGCAGTATTTT. V and J are TRBV7-3 and TRBJ2-3, with D maybe TRBD1 (5 bases). The CDR3 extends over 14 amino acids. V dropped 5 bases and J dropped 5 bases, with 14 bases sitting between them. Germline values: CDR1 SGHTA, CDR2 FQGTGA.

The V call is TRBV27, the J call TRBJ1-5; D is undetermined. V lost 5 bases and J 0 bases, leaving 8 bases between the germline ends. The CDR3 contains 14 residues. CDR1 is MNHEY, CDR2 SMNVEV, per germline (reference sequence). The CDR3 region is CASSRPPSNQPQHF. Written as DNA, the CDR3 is TGTGCCAGCAGTCGGCCCCCTAGCAATCAGCCCCAGCATTTT.

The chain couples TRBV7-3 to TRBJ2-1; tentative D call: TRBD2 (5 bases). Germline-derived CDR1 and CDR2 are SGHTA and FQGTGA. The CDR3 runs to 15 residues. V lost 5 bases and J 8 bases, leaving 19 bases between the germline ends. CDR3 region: CASSPLIAEGHEQFF. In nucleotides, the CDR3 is TGTGCCAGCAGCCCCCTGATAGCCGAGGGTCATGAGCAGTTCTTC.

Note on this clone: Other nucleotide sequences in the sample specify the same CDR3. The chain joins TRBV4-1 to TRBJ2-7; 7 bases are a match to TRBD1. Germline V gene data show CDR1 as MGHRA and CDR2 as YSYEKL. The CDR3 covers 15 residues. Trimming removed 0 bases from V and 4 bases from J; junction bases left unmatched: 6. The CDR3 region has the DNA TGCGCCAGCAGCCAAGAGAGACAGGGAAGGTACGAGCAGTACTTC. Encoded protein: CASSQERQGRYEQYF.

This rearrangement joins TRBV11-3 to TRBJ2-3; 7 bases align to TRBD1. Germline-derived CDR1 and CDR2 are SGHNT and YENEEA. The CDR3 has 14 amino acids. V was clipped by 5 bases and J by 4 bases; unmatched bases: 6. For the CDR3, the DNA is TGTGCCAGCAGCCTCAGACAGGGAGCAGATACGCAGTATTTT. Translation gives CASSLRQGADTQYF.

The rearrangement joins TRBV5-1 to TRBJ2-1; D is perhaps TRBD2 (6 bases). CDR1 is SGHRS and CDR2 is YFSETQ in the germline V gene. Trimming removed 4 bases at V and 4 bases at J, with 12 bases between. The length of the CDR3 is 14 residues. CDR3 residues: CASSGSLAYNEQFF. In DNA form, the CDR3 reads TGCGCCAGCAGCGGGTCACTAGCATACAATGAGCAGTTCTTC.

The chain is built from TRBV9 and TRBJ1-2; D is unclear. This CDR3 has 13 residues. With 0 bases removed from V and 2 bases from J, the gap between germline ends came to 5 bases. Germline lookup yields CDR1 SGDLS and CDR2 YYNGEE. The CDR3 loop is CASSVVQNYGYTF. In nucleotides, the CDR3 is TGTGCCAGCAGCGTAGTACAGAACTATGGCTACACCTTC.

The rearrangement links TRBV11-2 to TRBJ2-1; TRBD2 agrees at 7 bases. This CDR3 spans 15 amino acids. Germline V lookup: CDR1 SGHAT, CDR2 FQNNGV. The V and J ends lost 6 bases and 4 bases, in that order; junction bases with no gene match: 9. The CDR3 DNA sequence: TGTGCCAGCAGACCAGGCCTAGCGGTATACAATGAGCAGTTCTTC. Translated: CASRPGLAVYNEQFF.

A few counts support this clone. The chain's CDR3 is CASSWTGSNEKLFF. In DNA form, the CDR3 reads TGCGCCAGCAGCTGGACAGGAAGTAATGAAAAACTGTTTTTT. V usage is TRBV5-1 and J usage is TRBJ1-4, with 7 bases fitting TRBD1. V shed 3 bases, J shed 4 bases, and the junction held 3 bases outside the gene matches. In germline, CDR1 is SGHRS, CDR2 YFSETQ. This CDR3 has 14 residues.

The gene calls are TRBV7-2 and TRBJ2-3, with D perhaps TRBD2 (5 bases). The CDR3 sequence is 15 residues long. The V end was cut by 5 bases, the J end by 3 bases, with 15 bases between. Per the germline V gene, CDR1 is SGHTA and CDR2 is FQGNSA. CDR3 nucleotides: TGTGCCAGCAGCCGAGACTATACCTGGACAGATACGCAGTATTTT. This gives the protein CASSRDYTWTDTQYF.

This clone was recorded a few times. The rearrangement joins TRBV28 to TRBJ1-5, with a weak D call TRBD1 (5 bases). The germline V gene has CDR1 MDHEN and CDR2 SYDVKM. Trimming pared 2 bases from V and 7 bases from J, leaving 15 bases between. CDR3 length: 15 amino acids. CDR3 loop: CASSLRSGAQQPQHF. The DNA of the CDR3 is TGTGCCAGCAGTTTAAGGTCCGGGGCCCAACAGCCCCAGCATTTT.

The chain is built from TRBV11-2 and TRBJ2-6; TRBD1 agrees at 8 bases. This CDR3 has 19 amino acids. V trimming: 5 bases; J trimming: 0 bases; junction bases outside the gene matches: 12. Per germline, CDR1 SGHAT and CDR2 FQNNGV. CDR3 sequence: CASSPLNRQGSSGANVLTF. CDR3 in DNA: TGTGCCAGCAGCCCACTAAACAGACAGGGGAGCTCTGGGGCCAACGTCCTGACTTTC. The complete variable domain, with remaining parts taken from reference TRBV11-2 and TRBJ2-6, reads EAGVAQSPRYKIIEKRQSVAFWCNPISGHATLYWYQQILGQGPKLLIQFQNNGVVDDSQLPKDRFSAERLKGVDSTLKIQPAKLEDSAVYLCASSPLNRQGSSGANVLTFGAGSRLTVL.

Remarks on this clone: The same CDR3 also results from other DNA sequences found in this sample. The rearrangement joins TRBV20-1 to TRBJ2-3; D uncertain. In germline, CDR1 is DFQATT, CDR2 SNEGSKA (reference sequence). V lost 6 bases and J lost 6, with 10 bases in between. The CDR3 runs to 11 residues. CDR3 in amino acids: CSATGGDTQYF. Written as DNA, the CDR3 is TGCAGTGCCACGGGTGGTGATACGCAGTATTTT.

The CDR3 region is CAWSVPGSDTIYF. As DNA, the CDR3 is TGTGCCTGGAGTGTACCGGGGAGTGACACCATATATTTT. The V and J genes are TRBV30 and TRBJ1-3; D call uncertain. Germline assignment: CDR1 GTSNPN and CDR2 SVGIG (reference sequence). The V end lost 0 bases, the J end lost 8 bases, and 11 bases lay between the germline ends. There are 13 residues in the CDR3. Variable domain in full (rest from reference TRBV30 and TRBJ1-3): SQTIHQWPATLVQPVGSPLSLECTVEGTSNPNLYWYRQAAGRGLQLLFYSVGIGQISSEVPQNLSASRPQDRQFILSSKKLLLSDSGFYLCAWSVPGSDTIYFGEGSWLTVV.

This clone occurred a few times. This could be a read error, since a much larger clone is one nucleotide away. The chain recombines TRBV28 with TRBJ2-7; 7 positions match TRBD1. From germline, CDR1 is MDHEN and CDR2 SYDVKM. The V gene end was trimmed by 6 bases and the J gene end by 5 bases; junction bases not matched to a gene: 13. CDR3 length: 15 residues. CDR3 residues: CASSTWRDRANEQYF. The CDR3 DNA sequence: TGTGCCAGCAGCACGTGGCGCGACAGGGCTAACGAGCAGTACTTC.

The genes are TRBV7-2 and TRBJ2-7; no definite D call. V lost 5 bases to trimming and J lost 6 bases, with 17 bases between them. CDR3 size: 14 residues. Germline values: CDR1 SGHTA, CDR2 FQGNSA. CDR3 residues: CASSLRRSSSEQYF. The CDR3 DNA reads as TGTGCCAGCAGCCTACGGCGGTCTTCCAGCGAGCAGTACTTC.

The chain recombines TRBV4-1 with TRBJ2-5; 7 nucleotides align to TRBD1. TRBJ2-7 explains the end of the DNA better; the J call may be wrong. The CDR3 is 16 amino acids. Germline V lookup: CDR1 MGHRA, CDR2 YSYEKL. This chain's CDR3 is CASSRTAGTEAYEQYF. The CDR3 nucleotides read TGCGCCAGCAGCCGAACCGCCGGGACAGAAGCCTACGAGCAGTACTTC.

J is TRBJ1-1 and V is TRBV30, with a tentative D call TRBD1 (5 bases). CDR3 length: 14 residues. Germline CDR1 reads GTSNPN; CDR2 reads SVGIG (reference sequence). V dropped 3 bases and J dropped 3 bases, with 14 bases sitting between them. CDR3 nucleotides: TGTGCCTGGAGGGGTGGGGGTAGGGACACTGAAGCTTTCTTT. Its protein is CAWRGGGRDTEAFF.

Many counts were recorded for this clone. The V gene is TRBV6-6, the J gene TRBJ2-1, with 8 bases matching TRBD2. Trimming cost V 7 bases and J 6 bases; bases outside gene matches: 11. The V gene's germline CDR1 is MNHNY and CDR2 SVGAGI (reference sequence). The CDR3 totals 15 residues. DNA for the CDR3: TGTGCCAGCACCGATGGTTCTAGCGGGCGCAATGAGCAGTTCTTC. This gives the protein CASTDGSSGRNEQFF.